This T cell receptor (beta chain) originates from a study of graft-versus-host responses after intestinal transplantation. Overall study context: Anti-thymocyte globulin induction preceded two to four years of tacrolimus and steroid maintenance in all recipients.

Findings and limits, study-wide: Some patients had graft-donor T cell macrochimerism. In their allografts, the ratios of graft-versus-host to host-versus-graft T cell clones were high. Declining HvG levels early post-transplant were linked to peak circulating GvH clone levels. Analysis identified GvH clones in recipient marrow, with some appearing first in ileum or blood.

Trimming left V 3 bases short and J 5 bases short, with 13 bases between. The germline CDR1 and CDR2 sequences are SGHAT and FQNNGV. CDR3 length equals 14 residues. This clone was observed a single time. Its antigen is undetermined. TCRdb's table, derived via immunoSEQ multiplex PCR, lists solely in-frame clones and lacks some. The repertoire has about 97,000 clones, 91% of them found once; the top ten carry roughly 0.2%. Material: unstimulated CD4+ T cells sorted from spleen or lymph node cells, obtained before transplant. The chain combines TRBV11-2 with TRBJ1-2, with a weak D call TRBD1 (6 bases). The sequence was collected from a human donor who was the organ donor for an intestinal transplant. In DNA, the CDR3 is TGTGCCAGCAGCTTTGGAACAGGGCGATATGGCTACACCTTC. Translating gives CASSFGTGRYGYTF.